This T cell receptor (beta chain) was sequenced during a study of cytomegalovirus exposure and HLA in healthy donors. Amplification used 60 Vbeta primers and 13 Jbeta primers. Sequenced by immunoSEQ multiplex PCR; TCRdb stores in-frame clones only, minus some. The sample's table shows about 130,000 clones. Trimming stripped 2 bases from V and 0 bases from J, with 7 bases between. This CDR3 is built from 14 residues. Per germline, CDR1 SGHRS and CDR2 YFSETQ. Regarding this clone: At the DNA level, this CDR3 is encoded by other sequences in the same sample as well.

Sequencing was performed on PBMCs. The source is a man aged 35-49 years in good health and CMV-seronegative. This chain connects TRBV5-1 to TRBJ2-3; D gene unclear. The CDR3 nucleotides are TGCGCCAGCAGCTTAGACTCTAGCACAGATACGCAGTATTTT. Protein sequence: CASSLDSSTDTQYF.